The 25 T cell receptor beta chains given below trace back to one sample, sequenced in a study of Ad26.COV2.S vaccination and SARS-CoV-2 variants. Generated by immunoSEQ multiplex PCR, the TCRdb table keeps only in-frame clones and is missing some. The data hold a few hundred thousand clones, with 75% to 95% observed a single time. Specified treatment: roughly 18 received Ad26.COV2.S at low or high dose, single or two shots; 5 received placebo; per-sample allocation not given. Samples were taken on day 63 after the first vaccine or placebo injection. This specimen was peripheral blood, taken in a trial of Ad26.COV2.S vaccine versus placebo. The receptors derive from a person aged 18-65 years who received the Ad26.COV2.S COVID-19 vaccine or a placebo.

This clone was counted between two and nine times. The rearrangement links TRBV7-3 to TRBJ2-2, with 9 bases fitting TRBD2. The CDR3 has 15 residues. The ends lost 2 bases at V and 4 bases at J; junction bases unmatched: 2. CDR1 and CDR2 (germline): SGHTA, FQGTGA. CDR3 residues: CASSLQLAGTGELFF. CDR3 in DNA: TGTGCCAGCAGCTTACAACTAGCGGGCACCGGGGAGCTGTTTTTT.

This chain uses TRBV6-4 with TRBJ2-2; tentatively, D is TRBD1 or TRBD2 (7 bases each). The germline V gene encodes CDR1 MRHNA and CDR2 SNTAGT. V lost 2 bases and J 7 bases, leaving 11 bases between the germline ends. The CDR3 contains 14 residues. The CDR3: CASSDDREGGELFF. In nucleotides, the CDR3 is TGTGCCAGCAGTGACGACAGGGAGGGCGGGGAGCTGTTTTTT.

The J gene is TRBJ1-5, the V gene TRBV10-3; 8 bases match TRBD1. The V segment lost 6 bases and the J segment 7 bases; nucleotides outside the gene matches: 11. Per the germline V gene, CDR1 is ENHRY and CDR2 is SYGVKD. The CDR3 consists of 15 residues. The CDR3 spells CAISQDRAELQPQHF. The DNA of the CDR3 is TGTGCCATCAGCCAGGACAGGGCGGAGCTACAGCCCCAGCATTTT.

In DNA, the CDR3 is TGTGCCAGCTCACCAAGGCCGGGGGCGATTACAGATACGCAGTATTTT. Translating gives CASSPRPGAITDTQYF. The chain employs TRBV18 and TRBJ2-3, with D tentatively TRBD1 or TRBD2 (6 bases each). In germline, CDR1 is KGHSH, CDR2 LQKENI. The V end was cut by 2 bases, the J end by 3 bases, with 15 bases between. CDR3 size: 16 residues.

The DNA of the CDR3 is TGTGCCAGCAGTACTCTAGTGCTAAATGAGCAGTTCTTC. This gives the protein CASSTLVLNEQFF. V usage is TRBV6-5 and J usage is TRBJ2-1; the D is unclear. Deletions cut 5 bases from V and 7 bases from J, with 12 bases between. CDR3 length equals 13 residues. Looked up from germline, CDR1 is MNHEY and CDR2 is SVGAGI.

The gene calls are TRBV6-6 and TRBJ2-1; 9 bases line up with TRBD2. V was clipped by 6 bases and J by 6 bases; unmatched bases: 9. Germline values: CDR1 MNHNY, CDR2 SVGAGI (reference sequence). The length of the CDR3 is 15 residues. In DNA form, the CDR3 reads TGTGCCAGCAGAACCGTAGCGGGAGAGGGCAATGAGCAGTTCTTC. Its translation: CASRTVAGEGNEQFF.

V is TRBV6-6 and J is TRBJ1-4; D may be TRBD1 (6 bases). V was pared by 0 bases and J by 11 bases, with 13 bases between. The CDR3 has 14 residues. In germline, CDR1 is MNHNY, CDR2 SVGAGI (reference sequence). In DNA, the CDR3 is TGTGCCAGCAGTTACTCTACAGGGAGGGAGAAACTGTTTTTT. Its protein is CASSYSTGREKLFF.

The chain uses TRBV5-5 and TRBJ1-4, with TRBD1 matching 10 bases. The V and J ends lost 3 bases and 6 bases, in that order; junction bases with no gene match: 5. The CDR3 totals 15 residues. CDR1 SGHKS and CDR2 YYEKEE come from the germline V gene (reference sequence). The chain's CDR3 is CASSSDRGRYEKLFF. Written as DNA, the CDR3 is TGTGCCAGCAGCTCCGACAGGGGGCGGTATGAAAAACTGTTTTTT.

J is TRBJ2-1 and V is TRBV10-3; 12 nucleotides align to TRBD2. Germline CDR1 is ENHRY and CDR2 is SYGVKD. The CDR3 length is 16 residues. Trimming at V came to 7 bases and at J to 3 bases, leaving 7 bases not matched to a gene. The CDR3 loop reads CAITPTSGSLYNEQFF. As DNA, the CDR3 is TGTGCCATCACCCCGACTAGCGGGAGCCTCTACAATGAGCAGTTCTTC.

The gene calls are TRBV5-1 and TRBJ2-7; possibly TRBD1 or TRBD2 for D (6 bases each). The CDR3 loop spans 16 amino acids. CDR1 is SGHRS and CDR2 is YFSETQ in the germline V gene. Trimming took off 3 bases at V and 0 bases at J, with 16 bases between the two ends. CDR3 coding DNA: TGCGCCAGCAGCTGGGTACAGGGAGGAAGCTCCTACGAGCAGTACTTC. Protein: CASSWVQGGSSYEQYF. Full variable domain (missing parts from reference TRBV5-1 and TRBJ2-7): KAGVTQTPRYLIKTRGQQVTLSCSPISGHRSVSWYQQTPGQGLQFLFEYFSETQRNKGNFPGRFSGRQFSNSRSEMNVSTLELGDSALYLCASSWVQGGSSYEQYFGPGTRLTVT.

The V and J genes are TRBV21-1 and TRBJ2-1; the table's D call, TRBD2, was not checked against the DNA. TRBV21-1 is a documented pseudogene. The CDR3 is 18 amino acids. The CDR3 nucleotides read TGTGCCAGCAGCAAAGGACTAGCGGGAGGGGAGGGGTACAATGAGCAGTTCTTC. Amino acids: CASSKGLAGGEGYNEQFF.

This clone came up once. The rearrangement links TRBV4-1 to TRBJ1-1; possibly TRBD1 for D (5 bases). This CDR3 is 17 amino acids long. CDR1 MGHRA and CDR2 YSYEKL come from the germline V gene. Trimming pared 2 bases from V and 3 bases from J, leaving 19 bases between. For the CDR3, the DNA is TGCGCCAGCAGCCAAATGGGCCGAGGGGCTGAGGACACTGAAGCTTTCTTT. It translates to CASSQMGRGAEDTEAFF.

The CDR3 DNA reads TGTGCCAGTAGTACTGACAGGAGACAGCCCCAGCATTTT. Encoded protein: CASSTDRRQPQHF. The gene calls are TRBV19 and TRBJ1-5; possibly TRBD1 for D (6 bases). Germline assignment: CDR1 LNHDA and CDR2 SQIVND (reference sequence). The CDR3 runs to 13 residues. Deletions cut 4 bases from V and 7 bases from J, with 11 bases between. Filled out from reference TRBV19 and TRBJ1-5, the complete variable domain reads DGGITQSPKYLFRKEGQNVTLSCEQNLNHDAMYWYRQDPGQGLRLIYYSQIVNDFQKGDIAEGYSVSREKKESFPLTVTSAQKNPTAFYLCASSTDRRQPQHFGDGTRLSIL.

The chain is built from TRBV10-3 and TRBJ1-1; D might be TRBD1 (6 bases). The CDR3 contains 13 residues. V lost 6 bases, J lost 10 bases, and 18 bases lay in between. Germline V gene lookup returns CDR1 ENHRY and CDR2 SYGVKD. The chain's CDR3 is CAISTSQGQAAFF. DNA of the CDR3: TGTGCCATCAGCACATCTCAGGGGCAAGCAGCTTTCTTT.

This clone was found a few times. The genes are TRBV7-2 and TRBJ1-1; D uncertain. The V end was cut by 5 bases, the J end by 11 bases, with 9 bases between. The CDR3 covers 10 residues. Germline V gene lookup returns CDR1 SGHTA and CDR2 FQGNSA. CDR3 loop: CASSQRTAFF. In DNA form, the CDR3 reads TGTGCCAGCAGCCAGCGGACTGCTTTCTTT. The full variable domain, rest sourced from reference TRBV7-2 and TRBJ1-1, is GAGVSQSPSNKVTEKGKDVELRCDPISGHTALYWYRQSLGQGLEFLIYFQGNSAPDKSGLPSDRFSAERTGGSVSTLTIQRTQQEDSAVYLCASSQRTAFFGQGTRLTVV.

The chain combines TRBV7-2 with TRBJ2-1; 7 nucleotides line up with TRBD1. V shed 8 bases and J 2 bases; nucleotides not matched to a gene: 3. There are 13 residues in the CDR3. CDR1 is SGHTA and CDR2 is FQGNSA in the germline V gene. The CDR3, as DNA: TGTGCCAGCCGACAGGGAACCTACAATGAGCAGTTCTTC. This codes for CASRQGTYNEQFF.

The chain is built from TRBV5-1 and TRBJ2-3; D remains ambiguous. V shed 2 bases and J shed 0 bases, with 4 bases lying between them. The germline V gene has CDR1 SGHRS and CDR2 YFSETQ. This CDR3 has 13 residues. The CDR3 protein is CASSFLSTDTQYF. CDR3 sequence (DNA): TGCGCCAGCAGCTTTCTTAGCACAGATACGCAGTATTTT.

V and J are TRBV10-2 and TRBJ2-1, with 14 positions matching TRBD2. The ends lost 8 bases at V and 8 bases at J; junction bases unmatched: 2. Per germline, CDR1 WSHSY and CDR2 SAAADI. There are 13 residues in the CDR3. CDR3 coding DNA: TGCGCCAGCGGGACTAGCGGGAGTCATGAGCAGTTCTTC. This codes for CASGTSGSHEQFF.

The chain recombines TRBV12-3 or TRBV12-4 with TRBJ2-7; no firm D call. V was pared by 4 bases and J by 0 bases, with 7 bases between. The CDR3 is made up of 13 amino acids. The CDR3 is CASSSLISYEQYF. CDR3 DNA: TGTGCCAGCAGTTCGTTGATCTCCTACGAGCAGTACTTC.

This chain links TRBV2 with TRBJ2-2, with TRBD2 identical over 9 bases. The V gene's germline CDR1 is SNHLY and CDR2 FYNNEI. V trimming: 6 bases; J trimming: 0 bases; junction bases outside the gene matches: 11. This CDR3 is built from 18 residues. The CDR3 coding sequence is TGTGCCAGCAGCGATAAATTTAGCGGGAGTGCGAACACCGGGGAGCTGTTTTTT. Its translation: CASSDKFSGSANTGELFF.

The chain uses TRBV21-1 and TRBJ2-4; TRBD2, as called in the table, went unchecked against the DNA. TRBV21-1 is a known pseudogene. The CDR3 length is 13 residues. The chain's CDR3 is CASSRLVWVVQYF. The CDR3 coding sequence is TGTGCCAGCAGTCGACTAGTTTGGGTGGTACAGTACTTC.

J is TRBJ1-5 and V is TRBV6-1; 11 bases are shared with TRBD1. The V and J ends lost 4 bases and 1 base, in that order; junction bases with no gene match: 3. This CDR3 has 16 amino acids. The V gene's germline CDR1 is MNHNS and CDR2 SASEGT. CDR3 sequence (DNA): TGTGCCAGCAGTGCCCGGGACAGGGGGAGCAATCAGCCCCAGCATTTT. Translated: CASSARDRGSNQPQHF.

V usage is TRBV19 and J usage is TRBJ2-1; D might be TRBD1 (5 bases). There are 15 residues in the CDR3. V was cut by 7 bases and J by 0 bases, with 13 bases left in between. Germline lookup yields CDR1 LNHDA and CDR2 SQIVND (reference sequence). As DNA, the CDR3 is TGTGCCAGTAAGTGGGGCGAGAGCTCCTACAATGAGCAGTTCTTC. Amino acid sequence: CASKWGESSYNEQFF.

V usage is TRBV6-4 and J usage is TRBJ2-7, with D possibly being TRBD1 (6 bases). Germline V CDR1 and CDR2: MRHNA, SNTAGT. The CDR3 has 14 residues. V lost 6 bases and J 2 bases, leaving 14 bases between the germline ends. CDR3 DNA sequence: TGTGCCAGCAGCCCGACAGGAGTCCCCTACGAGCAGTACTTC. This sequence encodes CASSPTGVPYEQYF.

To note about this clone: Other DNA variants within this sample encode the same CDR3. The genes are TRBV4-3 and TRBJ2-7; 10 nucleotides agree with TRBD2. The junction had 0 bases not matched to a gene; V was cut back by 1 base and J by 3 bases. In germline, CDR1 is LGHNA, CDR2 YSLEER. The CDR3 loop spans 14 amino acids. The CDR3 region is CASSQGTSGYEQYF. CDR3 in DNA: TGCGCCAGCAGCCAAGGGACTAGCGGCTACGAGCAGTACTTC.